A single sample is the source of the 8 T cell receptor beta chains below, sequenced in a study of shared clonotypes between healthy human individuals. CD45RO-negative, CCR7-selected cells formed the naive CD8 fraction, which excluded terminally differentiated effector memory CD45RA+ cells. The assay was immunoSEQ multiplex PCR, and TCRdb's table has in-frame clones only and misses some. The sample lists roughly 2 million clones, about 95% seen once, with about 1.1% in the top ten. Sequencing was performed on naive CD8+ T cells sorted from blood. These receptors all come from a man aged 18 to 29 in good health.

The chain links TRBV5-4 to TRBJ2-1, with 10 bases aligning to TRBD2. The germline gives CDR1 SGHNT, CDR2 YYREEE (reference sequence). Trimming cost V 4 bases and J 8 bases; bases outside gene matches: 12. CDR3 size: 16 residues. For the CDR3, the DNA is TGTGCCAGCAGCGACATAACCGGGACTAGCGTGGATGAGCAGTTCTTC. Protein: CASSDITGTSVDEQFF. Complete variable domain (other parts from reference TRBV5-4 and TRBJ2-1): ETGVTQSPTHLIKTRGQQVTLRCSSQSGHNTVSWYQQALGQGPQFIFQYYREEENGRGNFPPRFSGLQFPNYSSELNVNALELDDSALYLCASSDITGTSVDEQFFGPGTRLTVL.

The V gene is TRBV29-1, the J gene TRBJ2-2; no definite D call. The CDR3 has 11 amino acids. CDR1 SQVTM and CDR2 ANQGSEA come from the germline V gene. Between the trimmed V and J ends, which lost 2 bases and 6 bases, there was a span of 4 bases. CDR3 bases: TGCAGCGTTGAAATCGCCGGGGAGCTGTTTTTT. It codes for CSVEIAGELFF.

The V and J genes are TRBV5-1 and TRBJ2-1, with 7 bases lining up with TRBD1. Germline V gene sequence: CDR1 SGHRS, CDR2 YFSETQ. The CDR3 totals 13 residues. The ends lost 3 bases at V and 9 bases at J; junction bases unmatched: 6. This CDR3 reads CASSSQGVVEQFF. The CDR3 nucleotides are TGCGCCAGCAGCTCTCAGGGGGTCGTTGAGCAGTTCTTC.

This chain connects TRBV5-1 to TRBJ2-2; D is possibly TRBD1 (6 bases). Germline-derived CDR1 and CDR2 are SGHRS and YFSETQ. Between the trimmed V and J ends, which lost 2 bases and 0 bases, there was a span of 11 bases. The CDR3 is made up of 16 amino acids. DNA for the CDR3: TGCGCCAGCAGCTTATACAGGGACGCGAACACCGGGGAGCTGTTTTTT. Its protein product is CASSLYRDANTGELFF.

This chain uses TRBV5-8 with TRBJ1-2; maybe TRBD1 (6 bases). This CDR3 is 15 amino acids long. With 1 base removed from V and 3 bases from J, the gap between germline ends came to 13 bases. Germline assignment: CDR1 SGHTS and CDR2 YDEGEE. CDR3 sequence (DNA): TGTGCCAGCAGCTTGTCAGGCAGGGGACACTATGGCTACACCTTC. As protein: CASSLSGRGHYGYTF.

The rearrangement links TRBV9 to TRBJ2-1; the D is unclear. The germline gives CDR1 SGDLS, CDR2 YYNGEE. The CDR3 is 15 residues long. V lost 0 bases, J lost 4 bases, and 11 bases lay in between. The CDR3 bases are TGTGCCAGCAGCGTAGAATATGGAGAGTACAATGAGCAGTTCTTC. Protein product: CASSVEYGEYNEQFF. Together with reference TRBV9 and TRBJ2-1, the CDR3 gives the full variable domain: DSGVTQTPKHLITATGQRVTLRCSPRSGDLSVYWYQQSLDQGLQFLIQYYNGEERAKGNILERFSAQQFPDLHSELNLSSLELGDSALYFCASSVEYGEYNEQFFGPGTRLTVL.

The gene calls are TRBV4-1 and TRBJ1-5; 7 bases are shared with TRBD1. V shed 0 bases, J shed 5 bases, and the junction held 7 bases outside the gene matches. The CDR3 extends over 16 amino acids. CDR1 and CDR2 (germline): MGHRA, YSYEKL. As DNA, the CDR3 is TGCGCCAGCAGCCAAGAAAGGCAGGGGGTAGATCAGCCCCAGCATTTT. It codes for CASSQERQGVDQPQHF.

The chain is built from TRBV7-9 and TRBJ1-4, with unresolved D. From germline, CDR1 is SEHNR and CDR2 FQNEAQ (reference sequence). The CDR3 runs 17 residues. V was clipped by 3 bases and J by 0 bases, with 14 bases between them. The CDR3 DNA follows: TGTGCCAGCAGCTTCCCCCCGACGGATGCAACTAATGAAAAACTGTTTTTT. Translating gives CASSFPPTDATNEKLFF.